This T cell receptor beta chain was sequenced during a study of T cell responses to AZD1222 COVID-19 vaccine. As for the study in general: Both about-4-week and about-12-week second-dose recipients were combined.

Study findings and constraints: Donor demographics were predominantly white British with a female majority; clonal diversity may be underestimated. Close to half of all spike-specific TCRs reportedly target regions of the variants that are unmutated. Dominant CD4 TCR responses targeted spike regions 160-218 and 743-854.

Points on this clone: No antigen is known for it.

Using immunoSEQ multiplex PCR, the repertoire was profiled, and TCRdb retains in-frame clones only, with some absent. Here the sample spans about 160,000 clones, approximately 90% being singletons. The V end lost 1 base, the J end lost 6 bases, and 8 bases lay between the germline ends. The CDR3 totals 13 residues. Germline-derived CDR1 and CDR2 are SEHNR and FQNEAQ (reference sequence). The rearrangement uses TRBV7-9 and TRBJ2-3, with D possibly called TRBD1 or TRBD2 (5 bases each). This specimen consisted of peripheral blood, obtained on day 0 of AZD1222 vaccination. The source is an adult in good health. The CDR3 loop reads CASSLGGSDTQYF. The DNA of the CDR3 is TGTGCCAGCAGCTTAGGGGGGAGTGATACGCAGTATTTT.